The T cell receptor beta chain under discussion was sequenced for a study of T cells in Graves' hyperthyroidism and ophthalmopathy. Study as a whole: Peripheral blood specimens were obtained at initial diagnosis, prior to any treatment. The study, taken as a whole, reports: Most expanded thyroid clonotypes above 0.001 recurred in blood. By a 13 V-J model, ophthalmopathy was set apart from stable hyperthyroidism. The model anticipated ophthalmopathy a median about six months pre-onset.

What was amplified from RNA transcripts were TCR beta CDR3 regions. With the HTBI primer set, the TCR CDR3 went through a first round of RT-PCR. TCRdb fed the multiplex PCR reads into MiXCR, producing one record per CDR3 protein. The sample shows about 500,000 distinct CDR3 sequences, 15% to 20% of them seen only once. In its sample, this clonotype was seen many times. What it binds is not known. Germline CDR1 is DFQATT and CDR2 is SNEGSKA (reference sequence). The V end was cut by 6 bases, the J end by 6 bases, with 16 bases between. This CDR3 is 13 amino acids long. Sample: blood. The chain couples TRBV20-1 to TRBJ2-3; a weak D match, TRBD1 (6 bases). This clonotype was obtained from a woman aged 25 to 39 with Graves' ophthalmopathy. The CDR3 DNA reads TGCAGTGCCCCCCGAAGGGGGTGGGATACGCAGTATTTT. Its protein product is CSAPRRGWDTQYF.